Following are 10 T cell receptor beta chains from one sample sequenced in a study of blood T cell repertoires in COVID-19. Sequencing was performed with immunoSEQ multiplex PCR; in TCRdb, only in-frame clones are kept and a portion is missing. The data contain some 45,000 clones, about 86% of them singletons. Material: peripheral blood. These receptors all come from an older man with acute or convalescent COVID-19.

J is TRBJ2-1 and V is TRBV10-2, with a tentative D call TRBD1 (6 bases). The germline CDR1 and CDR2 sequences are WSHSY and SAAADI. The CDR3 runs 12 residues. The V and J ends lost 6 bases and 4 bases respectively, with 7 bases between them. The DNA of the CDR3 is TGCGCCAGCAGCGGACAGTACAATGAGCAGTTCTTC. This translates into CASSGQYNEQFF.

This chain uses TRBV9 with TRBJ1-4; D may be TRBD1 (6 bases). V shed 2 bases and J shed 5 bases, with 10 bases lying between them. The CDR3 consists of 14 residues. The germline CDR1 and CDR2 sequences are SGDLS and YYNGEE. Written as DNA, the CDR3 is TGTGCCAGCAGCGTCGGACAGCCCAATGAAAAACTGTTTTTT. Translation gives CASSVGQPNEKLFF.

The rearrangement uses TRBV7-3 and TRBJ2-1, with 8 bases fitting TRBD2. With V trimmed by 2 bases and J by 2 bases, 2 bases remained unmatched. The CDR3 sequence is 15 residues long. CDR1 is SGHTA and CDR2 is FQGTGA in the germline V gene. The DNA of the CDR3 is TGTGCCAGCAGCTTACTAGCGGGCACCTACAATGAGCAGTTCTTC. Encoded protein: CASSLLAGTYNEQFF.

V usage is TRBV7-9 and J usage is TRBJ1-4; the D is unclear. The V gene's germline CDR1 is SEHNR and CDR2 FQNEAQ (reference sequence). Trimming removed 5 bases from V and 7 bases from J, with 5 bases in between. The CDR3 totals 11 residues. The CDR3 sequence: CASSLIEKLFF. CDR3 DNA: TGTGCCAGCAGCCTAATTGAAAAACTGTTTTTT.

The chain joins TRBV5-5 to TRBJ2-2; maybe TRBD2 (6 bases). The CDR3 is 14 residues long. Germline V gene data show CDR1 as SGHKS and CDR2 as YYEKEE (reference sequence). Trimming shortened V by 3 bases and J by 3 bases, and 9 bases separated the two germline ends. CDR3 residues: CASSWEVDTGELFF. In DNA, the CDR3 is TGTGCCAGCAGCTGGGAGGTGGACACCGGGGAGCTGTTTTTT.

This CDR3 is CASSMGQGGDEQYF. CDR3 sequence (DNA): TGTGCCAGTAGTATGGGACAGGGAGGAGACGAGCAGTACTTC. The chain carries TRBV19 and TRBJ2-7; 9 bases are shared with TRBD1. Germline V lookup: CDR1 LNHDA, CDR2 SQIVND (reference sequence). J gave up 5 bases and V 3 bases, and 5 bases lay outside the gene matches. This CDR3 has 14 amino acids. The full variable domain, completed using reference TRBV19 and TRBJ2-7, is DGGITQSPKYLFRKEGQNVTLSCEQNLNHDAMYWYRQDPGQGLRLIYYSQIVNDFQKGDIAEGYSVSREKKESFPLTVTSAQKNPTAFYLCASSMGQGGDEQYFGPGTRLTVT.

This clone has a single count. In DNA form, the CDR3 reads TGTGCCAGCAGCTTAGCGGGGACAGAAGAGACCCAGTACTTC. It translates to CASSLAGTEETQYF. The J gene is TRBJ2-5, the V gene TRBV7-9, with 7 bases matching TRBD1. Germline V gives CDR1 SEHNR, CDR2 FQNEAQ (reference sequence). The CDR3 has 14 amino acids. J was trimmed by 3 bases and V by 0 bases; bases with no gene match: 1.

V and J are TRBV4-1 and TRBJ1-5; possibly TRBD1 for D (6 bases). The CDR3 is 17 amino acids. The germline CDR1 and CDR2 sequences are MGHRA and YSYEKL. V dropped 0 bases and J dropped 0 bases, with 12 bases sitting between them. Here the CDR3 reads CASSQEQGDYSNQPQHF. CDR3 nucleotide sequence: TGCGCCAGCAGCCAAGAACAGGGAGATTATAGCAATCAGCCCCAGCATTTT.

This clone has a handful of counts. The gene calls are TRBV18 and TRBJ2-7, with D maybe TRBD2 (7 bases). The CDR3 totals 14 residues. Deletions cut 3 bases from V and 7 bases from J, with 16 bases between. The germline gives CDR1 KGHSH, CDR2 LQKENI. CDR3 bases: TGTGCCAGCTCACCCTCTGGGGGGGCTGAAGAGCAGTACTTC. This encodes CASSPSGGAEEQYF. The variable domain in full, with the rest retrieved from reference TRBV18 and TRBJ2-7, is NAGVMQNPRHLVRRRGQEARLRCSPMKGHSHVYWYRQLPEEGLKFMVYLQKENIIDESGMPKERFSAEFPKEGPSILRIQQVVRGDSAAYFCASSPSGGAEEQYFGPGTRLTVT.

The chain combines TRBV7-2 with TRBJ1-2; possibly TRBD1 for D (6 bases). Per the germline V gene, CDR1 is SGHTA and CDR2 is FQGNSA. The CDR3 extends over 15 amino acids. With 2 bases removed from V and 1 base from J, the gap between germline ends came to 11 bases. CDR3: CASSLNQGSNYGYTF. The CDR3 coding sequence is TGTGCCAGCAGCTTAAATCAGGGGAGTAACTATGGCTACACCTTC.